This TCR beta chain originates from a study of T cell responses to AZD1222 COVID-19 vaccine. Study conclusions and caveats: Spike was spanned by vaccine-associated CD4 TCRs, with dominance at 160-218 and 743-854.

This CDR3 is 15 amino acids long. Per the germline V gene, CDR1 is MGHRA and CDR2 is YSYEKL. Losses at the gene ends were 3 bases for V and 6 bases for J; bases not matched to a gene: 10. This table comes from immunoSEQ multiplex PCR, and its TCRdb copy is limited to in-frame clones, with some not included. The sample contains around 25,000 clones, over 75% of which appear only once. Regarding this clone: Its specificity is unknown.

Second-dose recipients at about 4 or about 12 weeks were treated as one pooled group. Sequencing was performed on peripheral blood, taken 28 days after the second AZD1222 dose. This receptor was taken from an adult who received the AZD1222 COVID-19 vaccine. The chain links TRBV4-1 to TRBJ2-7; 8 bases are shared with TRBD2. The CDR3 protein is CASSQSGGGRGEQYF. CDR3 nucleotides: TGCGCCAGCAGCCAGTCGGGAGGGGGTCGAGGCGAGCAGTACTTC.